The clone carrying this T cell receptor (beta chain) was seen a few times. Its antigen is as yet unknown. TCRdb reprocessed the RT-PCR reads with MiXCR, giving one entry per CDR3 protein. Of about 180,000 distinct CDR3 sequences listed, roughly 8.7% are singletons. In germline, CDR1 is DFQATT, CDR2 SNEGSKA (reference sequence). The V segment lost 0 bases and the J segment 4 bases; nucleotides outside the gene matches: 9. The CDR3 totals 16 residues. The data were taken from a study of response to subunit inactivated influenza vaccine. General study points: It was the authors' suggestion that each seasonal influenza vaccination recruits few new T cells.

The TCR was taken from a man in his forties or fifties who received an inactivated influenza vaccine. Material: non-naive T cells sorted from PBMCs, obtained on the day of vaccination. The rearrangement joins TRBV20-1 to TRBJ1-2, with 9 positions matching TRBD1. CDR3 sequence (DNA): TGCAGTGCTAGAGAAGGCTCGGGGACAGGGTTCTATGGCTACACCTTC. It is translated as CSAREGSGTGFYGYTF.